The entry that follows covers one T cell receptor (beta chain) sequence. In its sample, this clonotype was seen many times. The target of this receptor is not known. Base qualities are not provided; no much larger clone lies one nucleotide away. The CDR3 covers 12 residues, taking in both the cysteine and the phenylalanine. Only the CDR3 portion is preserved as DNA: 36 bases, with reading frame beginning at the first base. From a lookup of the germline V gene, CDR1 and CDR2 are SGHVS and FQNEAQ. V and J lose 5 bases and 8 bases, and a span of 12 bases separates them. This sample was included in a study of T cells in Graves' hyperthyroidism and ophthalmopathy (dated by TCRdb to between 2019 and 2020). Notes on the research overall: Peripheral blood samples were taken at the time of initial diagnosis, prior to any treatment. Whether ophthalmopathy could be predicted prospectively was tested in an independent validation cohort made up of 18 to 20 hyperthyroidism patients plus 17 patients who later progressed to ophthalmopathy. After sampling, hyperthyroidism patients received methimazole starting at 30 mg daily, and ophthalmopathy patients received high-dose intravenous methylprednisolone. The roughly 90 discovery patients were divided at random into training and test sets in a 7:3 ratio. The paper describes TCR Vbeta CDR3 sequencing of 120 to 150 peripheral blood samples, made up of under 50 ophthalmopathy patients, some 76 hyperthyroidism patients and 17 progressor patients. In addition, the study compared T-cell repertoires in thyroid tissue and in blood from roughly 6 Graves' hyperthyroidism patients. A discovery cohort of approximately 100 patients, roughly 40 with Graves' ophthalmopathy and roughly 59 with stable Graves' hyperthyroidism, was used to find distinguishing TCR V-J signatures.

Hyperthyroidism patients were aged 18 to 65 years and newly diagnosed, with disease duration of less than 2 months. Patients with uncontrolled infections, other autoimmune diseases, pregnancy or lactation were excluded. Diagnoses relied on clinical symptoms, serum thyroxine and TRAb, thyroid ultrasound and orbital computed tomography. For progressor patients, blood was drawn at the first diagnosis of hyperthyroidism, before any ophthalmopathy symptoms had appeared. PBMCs were separated from under 11 ml of fresh peripheral blood using Ficoll-Paque density gradient centrifugation. Patients classed as progressors first received a Graves' hyperthyroidism diagnosis and then went on to develop ophthalmopathy during follow-up. Trizol reagent was used to extract total RNA, and RNA quality was then checked on an Agilent 2100 Bioanalyzer. The research as a whole found: Sample size was not statistically predetermined, and investigators were not blinded to group allocation. In validation, progression to ophthalmopathy was predicted by the model with around 70% sensitivity and under 85% specificity, a median of roughly six months before onset. Ophthalmopathy was separated from stable hyperthyroidism by a 13 V-J signature model, with over 85% sensitivity and approximately 81% specificity obtained in cross-validation and 80%/75% obtained in testing. Blood samples also contained most of the expanded thyroid clonotypes (frequency above 0.001), which suggests that blood repertoires may reflect thyroid immune responses.

The TCR beta CDR3 regions were amplified from RNA transcripts. The first round of RT-PCR for the TCR CDR3 was performed with the HTBI primer set and the Qiagen OneStep RT-PCR kit. Libraries were constructed in a second round of multiplex PCR, after which size selection and purification were performed. The libraries were sequenced on an Illumina HiSeq2000 using paired-end 100 bp reads. The original pipeline was this. SOAPnuke was used to process the raw data, with reads discarded if the reads contained adapters or uncalled bases, had a mean Phred below 15, or lacked an exact constant-primer or identifier match. COPE v1.2.5 was used to merge the high-quality paired reads, and each unique nucleotide sequence was defined as a clonotype. MiTCR v1.1 was used to align clonotypes to the IMGT TRBV, TRBD and TRBJ reference segments. Analysis was restricted to V-J combinations with a frequency above 0.0001, which covered 98% to 99.2% of repertoires. The TCS score was defined as the ratio of F50 (clonal expansion) to E x V (chaos), calculated using BLOSUM62-based TCRdist between CDR3 peptides within each V-J. Welch's t-statistics and random forest reduced fewer than 550 V-J features to roughly 13, which were used in a naive Bayes classifier (R e1071). The raw public reads went through TCRdb reprocessing: fastp at Q25, MiXCR clone calling, in-frame beta chains kept. Entries that share a CDR3 protein sequence are merged under the most common genes and DNA. TCRdb's processing, not the study's, gives the V and J calls here. Counted in this sample were 300,000 to 450,000 distinct CDR3 sequences; about 17% of them appeared once. 34% of the sample belongs to the ten largest clones.

The sequence links TRBV7-8 to TRBJ1-2, with the D segment identity uncertain. Material: blood. The source of this sequence is a woman in her 30s with Graves' hyperthyroidism that later progressed to Graves' ophthalmopathy. For the CDR3, the sequence is CASSDRVGGYTF. The bases read TGTGCCAGCAGCGATAGGGTTGGAGGCTACACCTTC. Extended through the reference TRBV7-8 and TRBJ1-2 proteins, this CDR3 yields the full variable domain: GAGVSQSPRYKVAKRGQDVALRCDPISGHVSLFWYQQALGQGPEFLTYFQNEAQLDKSGLPSDRFFAERPEGSVSTLKIQRTQQEDSAVYLCASSDRVGGYTFGSGTRLTVV.